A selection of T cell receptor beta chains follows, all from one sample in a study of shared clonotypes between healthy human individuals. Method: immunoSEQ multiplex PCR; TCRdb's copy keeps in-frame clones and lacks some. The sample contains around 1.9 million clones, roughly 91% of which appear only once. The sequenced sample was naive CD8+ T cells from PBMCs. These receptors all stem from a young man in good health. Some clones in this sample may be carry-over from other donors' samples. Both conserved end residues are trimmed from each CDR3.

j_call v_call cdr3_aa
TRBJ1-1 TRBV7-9 ASSLGTRGLLDTEAF
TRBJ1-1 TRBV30 AWSYGGFDTEAF
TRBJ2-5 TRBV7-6 ASSLAHISNPQETQY
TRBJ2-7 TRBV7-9 ASGHRVNAGEQY
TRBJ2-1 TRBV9 ASSPSGGGTSGYNEQF
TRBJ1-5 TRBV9 ASSVMEVAVRDSNQPQH
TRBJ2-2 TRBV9 ASSVGLAATGELF
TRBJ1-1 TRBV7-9 ASSLHLAVTSNTEAF
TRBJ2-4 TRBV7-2 ASSDTGAVAKNIQY
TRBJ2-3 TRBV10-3 AISESLGVLPTDTQY
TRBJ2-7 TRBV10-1 ASSESQQLCYEQY
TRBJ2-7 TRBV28 ASSFVGREQY
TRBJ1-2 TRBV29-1 SVEVPDRVTETWGGYT
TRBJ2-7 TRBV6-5 ASSYSAGWSEQY
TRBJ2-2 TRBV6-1 ASRAGLFSGELF
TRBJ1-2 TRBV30 AWWRGSDYGYT
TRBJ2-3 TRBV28 ASSFERSTDTQY
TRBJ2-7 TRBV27 ASTPTLAHPFYEQY
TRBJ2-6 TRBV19 ASSALEGVGANVLT
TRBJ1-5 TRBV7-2 ASSDNLNQPQH
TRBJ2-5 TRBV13 ASSLGMNSHQETQY
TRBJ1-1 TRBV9 ASSTESGGLNTEAF
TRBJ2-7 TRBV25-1 ASSEFREQGGDEQY
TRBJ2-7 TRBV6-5 ASHSRQGAYEQY
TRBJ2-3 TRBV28 ASSFMSGATDTQY
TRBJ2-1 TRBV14 ASSQYSGYYNEQF
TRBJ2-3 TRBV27 ASTTTGGKDTQY